This T cell receptor (beta chain) emerged from a study of cytomegalovirus exposure and HLA in healthy donors. As for the study in general: Early on, a data release was issued that held 65 million to 100 million unique TCRs from HLA-typed donors. Of the donors genotyped, a few hundred in all, about 76% fell in the Caucasian-associated ancestry cluster. Regarding the study as a whole: In vitro assays verified that a few CMV-associated chains recognized CMV antigens specifically. Apart from CMV serostatus, no immune exposure information was available.

A note on this clone: Antigen specificity is unknown.

60 Vbeta and 13 Jbeta primers were used in PCR. The method was immunoSEQ multiplex PCR; TCRdb's version includes in-frame clones alone and lacks a portion of them. The repertoire holds 100,000 to 150,000 clones, around 78% seen once, with 20% in the top ten. The germline CDR1 and CDR2 sequences are WSHSY and SAAADI. This CDR3 is built from 13 residues. Trimming took 8 bases from V and 6 from J, leaving 11 bases between them. What was sequenced was PBMCs. The sequence came from a man between 18 and 29 years old in good health and CMV-seropositive. The chain recombines TRBV10-2 with TRBJ1-6; D is unclear. CDR3 in DNA: TGCGCCAGCGGCGGATCGCTTAATTCACCCCTCCACTTT. This encodes CASGGSLNSPLHF.